This passage covers 20 T cell receptor beta chains from one sample sequenced in a study of shared clonotypes between healthy human individuals. The data were produced by immunoSEQ multiplex PCR, yet TCRdb's version contains in-frame clones alone and is incomplete. The sample contains around 1,100,000 clones, 77% of which appear only once. Sequenced sample: memory CD4+ T cells from PBMCs. This sample's subset: CD45RA-negative fraction. These receptors all come from a man aged 18-30 years in good health. Some clones in this sample may be carry-over from other donors' samples.

The rearrangement uses TRBV7-2 and TRBJ2-7, with D possibly TRBD2 on 7 matching bases. The V gene lost 4 bases and the J gene lost 2 bases, with 18 bases spanning the gap. The CDR3 length is 16 residues. CDR1 is SGHTA, CDR2 FQGNSA, per germline. The CDR3 DNA reads as TGTGCCAGCAGCTCCCGAGGGGGGGCGAGGACCTACGAGCAGTACTTC. This codes for CASSSRGGARTYEQYF.

The CDR3 sequence: CAWSLTVNTGELFF. The CDR3 nucleotides are TGTGCCTGGAGTCTCACAGTGAACACCGGGGAGCTGTTTTTT. The rearrangement uses TRBV30 and TRBJ2-2; D is ambiguous. CDR1 and CDR2 from the germline V gene are GTSNPN and SVGIG (reference sequence). The CDR3 contains 14 residues. V was trimmed by 2 bases and J by 1 base, leaving 8 bases between them.

This rearrangement joins TRBV28 to TRBJ1-6; no firm D call. The CDR3 is 13 residues long. Trimming pared 7 bases from V and 6 bases from J, leaving 10 bases between. CDR1 is MDHEN and CDR2 is SYDVKM in the germline V gene. The chain's CDR3 is CASKVGGNSPLHF. CDR3 bases: TGTGCCAGCAAAGTCGGCGGTAATTCACCCCTCCACTTT.

With regard to this clone: Other DNA sequences in the same sample also yield this CDR3. V and J are TRBV18 and TRBJ1-1; possibly TRBD1 for D (6 bases). V was pared by 1 base and J by 8 bases, with 11 bases between. CDR1 is KGHSH and CDR2 is LQKENI in the germline V gene. The CDR3 extends over 13 amino acids. In DNA, the CDR3 is TGTGCCAGCTCACCACTAGGGGGGACAGAAGCTTTCTTT. As protein: CASSPLGGTEAFF.

V gene TRBV29-1 combines with J gene TRBJ1-1; no firm D call. Trimming took off 6 bases at V and 1 base at J, with 12 bases between the two ends. This CDR3 comprises 13 residues. CDR1 and CDR2 (germline): SQVTM, ANQGSEA. The DNA for the CDR3 is TGCAGCGTCAACAACGGAGGGAACACTGAAGCTTTCTTT. It translates to CSVNNGGNTEAFF.

The J gene is TRBJ2-1, the V gene TRBV10-3; a weak D match, TRBD1 (6 bases). Germline CDR1 ENHRY, CDR2 SYGVKD. The CDR3 covers 17 residues. The V end was cut by 0 bases, the J end by 5 bases, with 17 bases between. CDR3 in DNA: TGTGCCATCAGTGAGTCGAAGGGCACAGGGATCGACAATGAGCAGTTCTTC. This translates into CAISESKGTGIDNEQFF.

The rearrangement uses TRBV2 and TRBJ2-7; 7 bases match TRBD1. This CDR3 is 14 amino acids long. Per germline, CDR1 SNHLY and CDR2 FYNNEI. Trimming took 6 bases from V and 5 from J; bases not matched to a gene: 10. CDR3 sequence: CASSRDSYRDEQYF. CDR3 nucleotide sequence: TGTGCCAGCAGCCGGGACAGCTACCGTGACGAGCAGTACTTC.

This clone was counted only a few times. This chain uses TRBV18 with TRBJ2-2; TRBD2 agrees at 7 bases. CDR3 length: 13 residues. CDR1 and CDR2 (germline): KGHSH, LQKENI. The trim removed 5 bases at V and 6 bases at J, leaving 3 bases unmatched. The CDR3 protein is CASSALAAGELFF. The DNA for the CDR3 is TGTGCCAGCTCAGCCCTAGCGGCCGGGGAGCTGTTTTTT.

This chain uses TRBV7-8 with TRBJ1-4; 10 bases align to TRBD1. The CDR3 is 16 residues long. V shed 5 bases, J shed 6 bases, and the junction held 9 bases outside the gene matches. CDR1 and CDR2 (germline): SGHVS, FQNEAQ. In DNA form, the CDR3 reads TGTGCCAGCAGCGGCTCTTCCGGGACAGGGGATGAAAAACTGTTTTTT. The encoded protein is CASSGSSGTGDEKLFF.

The chain has TRBV29-1 and TRBJ2-3; no definite D call. The germline V gene has CDR1 SQVTM and CDR2 ANQGSEA. V dropped 8 bases and J dropped 0 bases, with 9 bases sitting between them. The CDR3 runs to 12 residues. DNA for the CDR3: TGCAGCCTTGGGGTTAGCACAGATACGCAGTATTTT. Translation gives CSLGVSTDTQYF.

This clone was seen ten or more times. The gene calls are TRBV28 and TRBJ2-2; 8 positions agree with TRBD2. Germline CDR1 MDHEN, CDR2 SYDVKM. The length of the CDR3 is 17 residues. Trimming at V came to 4 bases and at J to 0 bases, leaving 7 bases not matched to a gene. The CDR3 DNA reads TGTGCCAGCAGTTGGGATAGCGGGGTTACGAACACCGGGGAGCTGTTTTTT. It is translated as CASSWDSGVTNTGELFF.

This chain's CDR3 is CASSSGAQSSGNTIYF. DNA for the CDR3: TGTGCCAGCAGCTCCGGAGCCCAAAGCTCTGGAAACACCATATATTTT. The chain joins TRBV5-4 to TRBJ1-3, with D unclear. V lost 3 bases and J 0 bases, leaving 13 bases between the germline ends. This CDR3 contains 16 residues. CDR1 SGHNT and CDR2 YYREEE come from the germline V gene (reference sequence). Full variable domain (rest looked up from reference TRBV5-4 and TRBJ1-3): ETGVTQSPTHLIKTRGQQVTLRCSSQSGHNTVSWYQQALGQGPQFIFQYYREEENGRGNFPPRFSGLQFPNYSSELNVNALELDDSALYLCASSSGAQSSGNTIYFGEGSWLTVV.

This clone has just a few counts. The J gene is TRBJ1-1, the V gene TRBV18, with 9 bases fitting TRBD1. Germline V gives CDR1 KGHSH, CDR2 LQKENI. This CDR3 comprises 16 residues. V shed 3 bases and J 4 bases; nucleotides not matched to a gene: 9. CDR3 nucleotide sequence: TGTGCCAGCTCACCTTTAACAGGGGGCGAGGGCACTGAAGCTTTCTTT. Translation gives CASSPLTGGEGTEAFF. The full variable domain, completed using reference TRBV18 and TRBJ1-1, is NAGVMQNPRHLVRRRGQEARLRCSPMKGHSHVYWYRQLPEEGLKFMVYLQKENIIDESGMPKERFSAEFPKEGPSILRIQQVVRGDSAAYFCASSPLTGGEGTEAFFGQGTRLTVV.

The V gene is TRBV19, the J gene TRBJ1-5, with D perhaps TRBD1 (5 bases). This CDR3 has 14 residues. The germline V gene encodes CDR1 LNHDA and CDR2 SQIVND (reference sequence). Trimming removed 7 bases at V and 3 bases at J, with 13 bases between. The CDR3 protein is CASIGGCPNQPQHF. For the CDR3, the DNA is TGTGCCAGTATTGGGGGTTGTCCCAATCAGCCCCAGCATTTT. Together with reference TRBV19 and TRBJ1-5, the CDR3 gives the full variable domain: DGGITQSPKYLFRKEGQNVTLSCEQNLNHDAMYWYRQDPGQGLRLIYYSQIVNDFQKGDIAEGYSVSREKKESFPLTVTSAQKNPTAFYLCASIGGCPNQPQHFGDGTRLSIL.

The chain couples TRBV5-6 to TRBJ2-7; D unresolved. This CDR3 has 16 amino acids. In germline, CDR1 is SGHDT, CDR2 YYEEEE. Trimming cost V 1 base and J 3 bases, with 17 bases left between them. CDR3 sequence: CASSLRTIKEGYEQYF. The DNA of the CDR3 is TGTGCCAGCAGCTTGAGAACCATCAAGGAAGGCTACGAGCAGTACTTC.

The chain employs TRBV2 and TRBJ2-7; 10 bases align to TRBD2. The CDR3 runs 17 residues. V lost 3 bases, J lost 4 bases, and 12 bases stayed unmatched. The germline gives CDR1 SNHLY, CDR2 FYNNEI. The CDR3 DNA is TGTGCCAGCAGTGATCGGCGGAGGGCTAGCGGGAGTTACGAGCAGTACTTC. Its protein is CASSDRRRASGSYEQYF.

The gene calls are TRBV21-1 and TRBJ2-1; TRBD1 reflects the table's D call only, with no check against the DNA. TRBV21-1 counts as a pseudogene. This CDR3 comprises 17 residues. The chain's CDR3 is CASSERRDRSSYNEQFF. The DNA for the CDR3 is TGTGCCAGCAGCGAACGTCGTGACAGGAGCTCCTACAATGAGCAGTTCTTC.

The V gene is TRBV7-2, the J gene TRBJ1-2; TRBD1 aligns across 10 bases. Trimming took 1 base from V and 8 from J; bases not matched to a gene: 4. The CDR3 extends over 14 amino acids. Germline values: CDR1 SGHTA, CDR2 FQGNSA. The CDR3 loop is CASSLVGQGTGYTF. Here the CDR3 DNA reads TGTGCCAGCAGCTTAGTGGGACAGGGGACGGGCTACACCTTC.

This clone was observed a few times. The CDR3 protein is CASSSRTGDNPYEQYF. In DNA, the CDR3 is TGTGCCAGCAGCTCTAGGACAGGGGATAACCCCTACGAGCAGTACTTC. This chain links TRBV7-2 with TRBJ2-7, with TRBD1 matching 9 bases. CDR1 and CDR2 (germline): SGHTA, FQGNSA. The CDR3 spans 16 residues. V shed 4 bases and J 2 bases; nucleotides not matched to a gene: 9. The full variable domain, completed using reference TRBV7-2 and TRBJ2-7, is GAGVSQSPSNKVTEKGKDVELRCDPISGHTALYWYRQSLGQGLEFLIYFQGNSAPDKSGLPSDRFSAERTGGSVSTLTIQRTQQEDSAVYLCASSSRTGDNPYEQYFGPGTRLTVT.

V and J are TRBV5-1 and TRBJ1-4; D gene unclear. Germline CDR1 is SGHRS and CDR2 is YFSETQ. The CDR3 is 15 amino acids. The V and J ends lost 7 bases and 8 bases respectively, with 21 bases between them. The CDR3: CASSLRGAGGEKLFF. The DNA of the CDR3 is TGCGCCAGCTCTCTCCGGGGAGCAGGAGGGGAAAAACTGTTTTTT.